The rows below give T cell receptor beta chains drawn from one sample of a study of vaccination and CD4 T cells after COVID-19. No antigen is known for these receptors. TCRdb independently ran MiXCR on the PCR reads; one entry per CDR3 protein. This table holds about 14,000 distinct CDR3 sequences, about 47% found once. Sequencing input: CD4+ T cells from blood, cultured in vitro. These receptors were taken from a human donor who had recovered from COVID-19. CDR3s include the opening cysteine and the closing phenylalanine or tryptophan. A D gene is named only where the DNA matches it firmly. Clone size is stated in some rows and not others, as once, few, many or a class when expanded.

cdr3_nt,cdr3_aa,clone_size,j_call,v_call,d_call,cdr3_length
TGTGCCAGCAGCGGGTCTCGCAATAATTCACCCCTCCACTTT,CASSGSRNNSPLHF,-,TRBJ1-6,TRBV27,-,14
TGTGCCAGCAGCTTAGATCGTGGCCCCGGGGGCTTAAAGAATGAAAAACTGTTTTTT,CASSLDRGPGGLKNEKLFF,-,TRBJ1-4,TRBV7-9,-,19
TGTGCCAGCAGTTACTATAGGGACACTGAAGCTTTCTTT,CASSYYRDTEAFF,-,TRBJ1-1,TRBV6-5,-,13
TGTGCCAGCAGCTTAAAGTATGTCACAGACCTATATAATTCACCCCTCCACTTT,CASSLKYVTDLYNSPLHF,once,TRBJ1-6,TRBV7-8,-,18
TGCAGTGCTAGAGAAGCGGGAGGTTTCGAGCAGTACTTC,CSAREAGGFEQYF,-,TRBJ2-7,TRBV20-1,TRBD2,13
TGTGCCAGCAGTTACAACCCCGGGACAGGGTTAGAGGAGCAGTACTTC,CASSYNPGTGLEEQYF,-,TRBJ2-7,TRBV6-5,TRBD1,16
TGTGCCAGCAGCCAAAATATAGGTTCGGGTGGCTACACCTTC,CASSQNIGSGGYTF,-,TRBJ1-2,TRBV16,-,14
TGTGCCAGCAGTTTGCAGGGTAACACTGAAGCTTTCTTT,CASSLQGNTEAFF,few,TRBJ1-1,TRBV12-3/TRBV12-4,-,13
TGTGCCAGCAGCTCCCGGACAGGGGCCTACGAGCAGTACTTC,CASSSRTGAYEQYF,-,TRBJ2-7,TRBV7-9,TRBD1,14
TGTGCCAGCAGCTTCGGGGACAGGGGGCTGAGGAGCTCCTACGAGCAGTACTTC,CASSFGDRGLRSSYEQYF,few,TRBJ2-7,TRBV11-1,TRBD1,18
TGCAGTGCTAGACGACCGGGACACCGCACCTACGAGCAGTACTTC,CSARRPGHRTYEQYF,-,TRBJ2-7,TRBV20-1,-,15
TGTGCCAGCTTAATATTTGGTGGGCAATCGGGGAATGAGCAGTTCTTC,CASLIFGGQSGNEQFF,-,TRBJ2-1,TRBV12-3/TRBV12-4,-,16
TGTGCCAGCACCTCCGGACTAGCGGGGACCGGGGAGCTGTTTTTT,CASTSGLAGTGELFF,-,TRBJ2-2,TRBV28,TRBD2,15
TGTGCCACAGCCGGGACAGGGGGCTTAAGCAATCAGCCCCAGCATTTT,CATAGTGGLSNQPQHF,-,TRBJ1-5,TRBV19,TRBD1,16
TGCAGTGCTAGAGATGTAGCTAGCACAGATACGCAGTATTTT,CSARDVASTDTQYF,-,TRBJ2-3,TRBV20-1,-,14
TGTGCCAGCAGTGCAAACAGGGGAATGAACACTGAAGCTTTCTTT,CASSANRGMNTEAFF,-,TRBJ1-1,TRBV27,TRBD1,15
TGTGCCAGCAGCCACGGGACTAGCGGGAGCGGCGAGCAGTACTTC,CASSHGTSGSGEQYF,-,TRBJ2-7,TRBV7-6,TRBD2,15
TGTGCCAGCAGCTCTCGAGGACTAGCGGGGCCCACGGGGACCCAGTACTTC,CASSSRGLAGPTGTQYF,-,TRBJ2-5,TRBV7-2,TRBD2,17
TGTGCCATCAGTGAGGAAAGCCAATCTAACTATGGCTACACCTTC,CAISEESQSNYGYTF,-,TRBJ1-2,TRBV10-3,-,15
TGTGCCACCAGCAGAGAGTGGAACAATGAGCAGTTCTTC,CATSREWNNEQFF,-,TRBJ2-1,TRBV15,-,13
TGCAGTGCTAGGACCCGACTAGCCCGCACAGATACGCAGTATTTT,CSARTRLARTDTQYF,-,TRBJ2-3,TRBV20-1,TRBD2,15
TGTGCCAGCAGTTACAATGGCAGGGAAGGGGAAGCTTTCTTT,CASSYNGREGEAFF,-,TRBJ1-1,TRBV6-5,-,14
TGTGCCAGCAGCTTAAATAGGGCCAATCAGCCCCAGCATTTT,CASSLNRANQPQHF,few,TRBJ1-5,TRBV7-8,-,14